These 8 T cell receptor beta chains came from one sample sequenced in a study of CD4 and CD8 cells across lung adenocarcinoma regions. TCRdb independently ran MiXCR on the PCR reads; one entry per CDR3 protein. The repertoire consists of approximately 4,300 distinct CDR3 sequences, with about 45% occurring once and the leading ten covering about 14%. Material: CD4+ T cells from the margin of a lung tumor. The receptor source for this set is a female donor with lung adenocarcinoma. The CD4 and CD8 labels of this study may be unreliable.

By sample share, this clonotype is medium-sized (0.01 to 0.1%). CDR3 amino acids: CASSSSRGDNEQFF. CDR3 nucleotides: TGTGCCAGCAGTTCCAGTCGGGGGGACAATGAGCAGTTCTTC. The chain links TRBV12-3 or TRBV12-4 to TRBJ2-1, with 7 bases aligning to TRBD2. The CDR3 contains 14 residues. V lost 4 bases to trimming and J lost 5 bases; unmatched junction nucleotides: 5.

This chain uses TRBV10-3 with TRBJ2-3; possible D gene TRBD1, 6 bases. V was trimmed by 11 bases and J by 5 bases, leaving 23 bases between them. The CDR3 is 15 amino acids. Germline loops: CDR1 ENHRY, CDR2 SYGVKD. CDR3 sequence: CAGGLGDRPKDTQYF. CDR3 sequence (DNA): TGTGCCGGGGGCCTGGGGGACCGACCCAAAGATACGCAGTATTTT.

This rearrangement joins TRBV6-1 to TRBJ2-1; D call uncertain. Germline V lookup: CDR1 MNHNS, CDR2 SASEGT. Trimming cost V 8 bases and J 4 bases, with 9 bases left between them. This CDR3 is 12 amino acids long. In nucleotides, the CDR3 is TGTGCCAGCTCCGGCCAATACAATGAGCAGTTCTTC. This codes for CASSGQYNEQFF.

This clonotype is large in the sample. The J gene is TRBJ2-1, the V gene TRBV27, with unresolved D. This CDR3 has 12 residues. Trimming pared 5 bases from V and 5 bases from J, leaving 7 bases between. In germline, CDR1 is MNHEY, CDR2 SMNVEV (reference sequence). The CDR3 nucleotides read TGTGCCAGCAGTAAGATAAACAATGAGCAGTTCTTC. Protein sequence: CASSKINNEQFF.

On this clonotype itself: An end of the junction does not agree with germline; a read error may underlie this. This chain connects TRBV27 to TRBJ2-3; 7 nucleotides line up with TRBD1. The CDR3 is 16 amino acids. Germline V gene lookup returns CDR1 MNHEY and CDR2 SMNVEV (reference sequence). The CDR3 loop reads CASSLSGTVGTDTQYF. DNA for the CDR3: TGTGCCAGCAGTTTATCGGGGACAGTTGGCACAGATACGCAGTACTTT.

The gene calls are TRBV6-1 and TRBJ1-5; TRBD1 aligns across 8 bases. V shed 5 bases and J 5 bases; nucleotides not matched to a gene: 5. The CDR3 covers 14 residues. Germline CDR1 is MNHNS and CDR2 is SASEGT. CDR3 nucleotides: TGTGCCAGCAGTACAGGGGGTCGGCATCAGCCCCAGCATTTT. Protein sequence: CASSTGGRHQPQHF.

The chain links TRBV6-1 to TRBJ2-5, with 9 bases that match TRBD1. J lost 5 bases, V lost 5 bases, and 18 bases had no gene match. Per germline, CDR1 MNHNS and CDR2 SASEGT. This CDR3 is 18 amino acids long. The CDR3 reads CASSTHQGQGGMRETQYF. For the CDR3, the DNA is TGTGCCAGCAGTACGCACCAGGGACAGGGAGGGATGCGGGAGACCCAGTACTTC.

This clonotype came up a few times. The chain links TRBV6-1 to TRBJ1-1, with no clear D. Germline V gene data show CDR1 as MNHNS and CDR2 as SASEGT. The V and J ends lost 6 bases and 0 bases respectively, with 8 bases between them. The CDR3 length is 13 residues. Written as DNA, the CDR3 is TGTGCCAGCAGGGCCTTGTTGAACACTGAAGCTTTCTTT. Protein product: CASRALLNTEAFF.